This entry concerns a single T cell receptor (beta chain). Its antigen remains unidentified. Base qualities are not at hand, and no much larger clone is one base apart. The CDR1 and CDR2 encoded by the germline V gene are MNHEY and SVGEGT. Spanning cysteine to phenylalanine, the CDR3 consists of 15 amino acids. Only the CDR3 DNA is retained, 45 bases long and in frame from the first base. V and J are truncated by 4 bases and 0 bases respectively, leaving an intervening sequence of 13 bases. The record originates from a study of Ad26.COV2.S vaccination and SARS-CoV-2 variants (dated by TCRdb to the early 2020s). Some background on the complete study: Vaccine-arm donors were drawn from COV1001, a multicentre, randomized, double-blind, placebo-controlled phase I-IIa trial of Ad26.COV2.S in healthy adults. Ad26.COV2.S was given intramuscularly at 5x10^10 or 1x10^11 viral particles, as a single shot or as two shots 56 days apart. The specificity and breadth of SARS-CoV-2-reactive T cell receptors after Ad26.COV2.S vaccination were assessed by TCRbeta repertoire sequencing. The TCR-sequenced set comprised about 32 samples: some 19 Ad26.COV2.S vaccine recipients, 5 placebo recipients and 8 SARS-CoV-2 convalescent individuals. Trial participants were randomized into five groups of five: low-dose or high-dose Ad26.COV2.S given once or twice, or placebo on both occasions. Blinding of investigators to trial group allocation was maintained during experiments and outcome assessment. Beyond this particular receptor, the publication reports: After vaccination, substantial breadth of spike-specific CD8+ and CD4+ T cell responses was reported. Comparing responses between vaccine doses or regimens was not something the study was powered to do. Ad26.COV2.S recipients had higher spike-specific TCR breadth than placebo recipients (P = 0.0014). Non-spike TCR breadth was comparable between vaccine and placebo recipients, consistent with the vaccine containing only spike. The authors noted that total T cell responses may have been underestimated by the TCR breadth and depth analyses.

The sample's treatment or condition label, in plain terms: 15 to 20 received Ad26.COV2.S at low or high dose, single or two shots; 5 received placebo; per-sample allocation not given. For vaccine and placebo recipients, the sequenced repertoires came from samples collected on day 63 after the first injection. Between 29 July and 7 August 2020, Cohort 1b enrolled 25 adults aged 18-55 years at one site in Boston, USA. As a vaccine, Ad26.COV2.S was a replication-incompetent adenovirus type 26 vector that expressed a prefusion-stabilized SARS-CoV-2 spike protein derived from the original Wuhan strain. The immunoSEQ Assay was the method used to sequence TCRbeta CDR3 regions. After extraction, genomic DNA underwent amplification by bias-controlled multiplex PCR, followed by high-throughput sequencing. In the source study's methods: To quantify the absolute abundance of each unique TCRbeta CDR3 region, sequences were collapsed and filtered. T cell fraction was estimated by normalizing TCRbeta template counts to usable DNA, with usable DNA measured through amplification of reference genes found in all nucleated cells. Repertoire TCRs were annotated as SARS-CoV-2-specific by exact matching of V gene, CDR3 amino acid sequence and J gene to a known reactive TCR set. The reference SARS-CoV-2 TCR set was obtained from MIRA and was filtered for enrichment in COVID-19-positive ImmuneCODE repertoires, whereby public or cross-reactive TCRs were removed. Drawing on the MIRA antigens, annotated TCRs were analysed further at the level of specific ORF or position within ORF. Breadth was defined as annotated unique rearrangements over total unique productive rearrangements; depth was the summed frequency of those rearrangements. Two-sided Wilcoxon rank-sum tests were applied when comparing TCR breadth between groups. Sourced from immuneACCESS, this table was stored by TCRdb with only in-frame sequences that have V and J called. A share of the clones is absent; for the studies checked, an unresolved V gene accounts for under half, and the remainder has no known explanation. The V and J calls and clone size come from that table; D and trimming were worked out from the DNA. The sample table records roughly 350,000 clones; around nine tenths of these occur just once. In total, the top ten clones hold about 3.4% of the sample.

The sample here was peripheral blood, taken in a trial of Ad26.COV2.S vaccine versus placebo. The origin of this receptor is a person between 18 and 60 years old who received the Ad26.COV2.S COVID-19 vaccine or a placebo. The rearrangement joined TRBV6-2 or TRBV6-3 to TRBJ2-7; D gene: possibly TRBD2, on 6 matching bases. The DNA reads TGTGCCAGCAGTTCCTCGGGGCGGGGCTCCTACGAGCAGTACTTC. This yields the protein CASSSSGRGSYEQYF.